This T cell receptor (beta chain) derives from a study of shared clonotypes between healthy human individuals. Study overall: The study drew on two women and three men aged 18 to 49 as donors. Study outcomes and limitations: Naive CD4 clonotypes overlapped across a few donors at about 5%. An expected dependence of interdonor clonotype sharing on sequencing depth was noted.

The CDR3 runs 16 residues. Profiled with immunoSEQ multiplex PCR; TCRdb holds only in-frame clones, not every one. The sample includes 1,500,000 or so clones, approximately 96% of them seen just once. On this clone itself: The antigen remains unidentified.

The clonotype comes from a man aged 30 to 45 in good health. The chain is built from TRBV12-1 and TRBJ2-1; no check of the table's D call, TRBD2, against the DNA was made. TRBV12-1 is described as a pseudogene. The sample consisted of naive CD4+ T cells sorted from blood. Subset defined: CD45RA+ positively selected. Here the CDR3 DNA reads TGTGCCAGCAGCGTTATAGCGGGAGGGCCTTACAATGAGCAGTTCTTC. Translation: CASSVIAGGPYNEQFF.